What follows are 21 T cell receptor beta chains derived from one specimen sequenced in a study of CD8+ T cells in alopecia areata. Treatment in this sample: oral pan-JAK inhibitor, 5-10 mg twice daily. cDNA reverse transcribed from extracted RNA served as the sequencing template. Method: immunoSEQ multiplex PCR; TCRdb's copy keeps in-frame clones and lacks some. The sample includes hundreds of thousands of clones, over 60% of them seen just once. The source was CD4+ T cells sorted from blood, collected between weeks 43 and 45, from a patient treated with tofacitinib. These receptors all stem from a human donor with alopecia areata.

V usage is TRBV18 and J usage is TRBJ2-7; 7 bases line up with TRBD1. CDR1 and CDR2 (germline): KGHSH, LQKENI. J lost 6 bases, V lost 6 bases, and 8 bases had no gene match. This CDR3 spans 13 amino acids. The chain's CDR3 is CASSQQGIGEQYF. CDR3 bases: TGTGCCAGCTCCCAACAGGGGATCGGCGAGCAGTACTTC.

This sequence joins TRBV11-2 and TRBJ2-3; no clear D. The length of the CDR3 is 15 residues. Trimming removed 3 bases at V and 1 base at J, with 11 bases between. CDR1 SGHAT and CDR2 FQNNGV come from the germline V gene. The CDR3 spells CASSFMVVRTDTQYF. DNA for the CDR3: TGTGCCAGCAGCTTCATGGTGGTTCGCACAGATACGCAGTATTTT.

In DNA, the CDR3 is TGCAGCGTTGACGAGATTCCAGGCACAGATACGCAGTATTTT. Amino acid sequence: CSVDEIPGTDTQYF. The chain couples TRBV29-1 to TRBJ2-3; no clear D. The CDR3 is 14 residues long. The germline CDR1 and CDR2 sequences are SQVTM and ANQGSEA. Deletions cut 3 bases from V and 1 base from J, with 11 bases between.

V gene TRBV7-9 combines with J gene TRBJ2-4, with D possibly being TRBD1 (6 bases). V was trimmed by 1 base and J by 7 bases, leaving 11 bases between them. CDR3 length: 14 amino acids. CDR1 is SEHNR and CDR2 is FQNEAQ in the germline V gene (reference sequence). CDR3 DNA: TGTGCCAGCAGCTTAGGTACAGGGCAGAACATTCAGTACTTC. It is translated as CASSLGTGQNIQYF. Variable domain in full (rest from reference TRBV7-9 and TRBJ2-4): DTGVSQNPRHKITKRGQNVTFRCDPISEHNRLYWYRQTLGQGPEFLTYFQNEAQLEKSRLLSDRFSAERPKGSFSTLEIQRTEQGDSAMYLCASSLGTGQNIQYFGAGTRLSVL.

The chain uses TRBV13 and TRBJ1-1; D gene unclear. Trimming removed 5 bases at V and 5 bases at J, with 18 bases between. The CDR3 length is 15 residues. The germline V gene encodes CDR1 PRHDT and CDR2 FYEKMQ (reference sequence). The CDR3 spells CASSPRGGEGTEAFF. As DNA, the CDR3 is TGTGCCAGCAGCCCCCGAGGCGGTGAAGGGACTGAAGCTTTCTTT.

In its sample, this clone was seen a few times. The gene calls are TRBV29-1 and TRBJ2-7; D may correspond to TRBD1 or TRBD2 (5 bases each). V was cut by 6 bases and J by 2 bases, with 14 bases left in between. CDR1 SQVTM and CDR2 ANQGSEA come from the germline V gene. The CDR3 totals 13 residues. The CDR3 bases are TGCAGCGTCGCCGGGACGGTAACCTACGAGCAGTACTTC. Residues: CSVAGTVTYEQYF.

A few counts support this clone. The chain couples TRBV27 to TRBJ2-7; D may be TRBD1 or TRBD2 (6 bases each). Germline values: CDR1 MNHEY, CDR2 SMNVEV (reference sequence). This CDR3 is 14 amino acids long. The V and J ends lost 1 base and 3 bases respectively, with 10 bases between them. The CDR3 DNA sequence: TGTGCCAGCAGTTTATGGGGGGCCAACTACGAGCAGTACTTC. As protein: CASSLWGANYEQYF.

The V gene is TRBV7-2, the J gene TRBJ2-4; no firm D call. Germline V lookup: CDR1 SGHTA, CDR2 FQGNSA. This CDR3 spans 13 amino acids. V was shortened by 1 base and J by 14 bases, with 15 bases between the two germline ends. CDR3 protein: CASSLVSGQIEYF. The CDR3 DNA sequence: TGTGCCAGCAGCTTAGTCTCCGGGCAGATCGAGTACTTC.

V and J are TRBV6-5 and TRBJ2-2; 7 positions match TRBD1. The CDR3 consists of 15 residues. Looked up from germline, CDR1 is MNHEY and CDR2 is SVGAGI. Unmatched junction bases numbered 9, after V lost 5 bases and J lost 6 bases. The CDR3 DNA follows: TGTGCCAGCAGTCCCACAGGGGTGAATCCCGGGGAGCTGTTTTTT. It encodes CASSPTGVNPGELFF.

The chain uses TRBV5-1 and TRBJ2-7; 7 nucleotides line up with TRBD1. CDR3 size: 14 residues. V lost 3 bases to trimming and J lost 4 bases; unmatched junction nucleotides: 7. The germline CDR1 and CDR2 sequences are SGHRS and YFSETQ. The DNA of the CDR3 is TGCGCCAGCAGCTGGGATCCGGACAGGTACGAGCAGTACTTC. Amino acids: CASSWDPDRYEQYF. Full variable domain (remainder filled in from reference TRBV5-1 and TRBJ2-7): KAGVTQTPRYLIKTRGQQVTLSCSPISGHRSVSWYQQTPGQGLQFLFEYFSETQRNKGNFPGRFSGRQFSNSRSEMNVSTLELGDSALYLCASSWDPDRYEQYFGPGTRLTVT.

This clone was picked up a small number of times. The V call is TRBV29-1, the J call TRBJ1-5, with TRBD1 matching 9 bases. CDR3 length equals 13 residues. The V segment lost 6 bases and the J segment 6 bases; nucleotides outside the gene matches: 6. Germline V CDR1 and CDR2: SQVTM, ANQGSEA. The chain's CDR3 is CSVATGGGQPQHF. CDR3 in DNA: TGCAGCGTAGCTACAGGGGGCGGTCAGCCCCAGCATTTT.

This clone was recorded a few times. V is TRBV29-1 and J is TRBJ2-7; D call uncertain. Germline V gene data show CDR1 as SQVTM and CDR2 as ANQGSEA. There are 10 residues in the CDR3. V was trimmed by 5 bases and J by 1 base, leaving 3 bases between them. The CDR3 loop is CSVLSYEQYF. The CDR3 region has the DNA TGCAGCGTTTTATCCTACGAGCAGTACTTC.

V gene TRBV30 combines with J gene TRBJ1-6; D is undetermined. CDR3 length: 14 amino acids. Germline CDR1 and CDR2: GTSNPN and SVGIG (reference sequence). The ends were cut back, 4 bases at V and 4 bases at J, with 11 bases in the middle. In DNA, the CDR3 is TGTGCCTGGAAGCCAGGAGGATATAATTCACCCCTCCACTTT. Translated, it gives CAWKPGGYNSPLHF.

Within the sample, this clone is medium-sized. This chain connects TRBV11-2 to TRBJ2-1; unclear D gene. This CDR3 spans 13 amino acids. V lost 1 base to trimming and J lost 5 bases, with 6 bases between them. Germline CDR1 reads SGHAT; CDR2 reads FQNNGV. The CDR3 DNA follows: TGTGCCAGCAGCTTAGGGTCGAACAATGAGCAGTTCTTC. Protein: CASSLGSNNEQFF.

This chain links TRBV5-1 with TRBJ2-1, with 12 bases identical to TRBD2. CDR3 length: 15 residues. Germline values: CDR1 SGHRS, CDR2 YFSETQ. Losses at the gene ends were 5 bases for V and 8 bases for J; bases not matched to a gene: 8. Written as DNA, the CDR3 is TGCGCCAGCAGGTCACTAGCGGGGGGTTCCGATGAGCAGTTCTTC. Amino acids: CASRSLAGGSDEQFF. Looking up the rest from reference TRBV5-1 and TRBJ2-1 gives the full variable domain: KAGVTQTPRYLIKTRGQQVTLSCSPISGHRSVSWYQQTPGQGLQFLFEYFSETQRNKGNFPGRFSGRQFSNSRSEMNVSTLELGDSALYLCASRSLAGGSDEQFFGPGTRLTVL.

This chain uses TRBV12-5 with TRBJ2-3; 7 bases are shared with TRBD1. With 7 bases clipped from V and 4 bases from J, the junction kept 14 bases outside the gene matches. The CDR3 has 16 residues. Germline assignment: CDR1 LGHNT and CDR2 FRNRAP. The CDR3 protein is CASATGQVGSADTQYF. DNA for the CDR3: TGTGCTAGTGCCACCGGACAGGTGGGGAGCGCAGATACGCAGTATTTT.

The chain carries TRBV15 and TRBJ1-2; D is ambiguous. The germline V and J ends were trimmed by 1 base and 0 bases, with 9 bases remaining between them. There are 15 residues in the CDR3. Germline values: CDR1 LNHNV, CDR2 YYDKDF (reference sequence). CDR3 sequence: CATSRAGPANYGYTF. The CDR3 nucleotides read TGTGCCACCAGCAGAGCAGGCCCAGCTAACTATGGCTACACCTTC.

This chain joins TRBV4-3 and TRBJ1-6; 8 nucleotides match TRBD1. Germline V gene sequence: CDR1 LGHNA, CDR2 YSLEER. V shed 1 base and J 11 bases; nucleotides not matched to a gene: 7. The CDR3 is 15 residues long. The CDR3 region is CASSQVGQGQAPLHF. The CDR3 DNA is TGCGCCAGCAGCCAAGTAGGACAGGGACAGGCACCCCTCCACTTT.

Details on this clone: The same CDR3 arises from other DNA sequences in this sample as well. The CDR3 loop reads CATSRGDQPQHF. In nucleotides, the CDR3 is TGTGCCACCAGCAGAGGAGATCAGCCCCAGCATTTT. The chain has TRBV15 and TRBJ1-5; D is unresolved. V was cut by 1 base and J by 5 bases, with 3 bases left in between. Germline V gene sequence: CDR1 LNHNV, CDR2 YYDKDF (reference sequence). The CDR3 runs to 12 residues. Supplemented by reference TRBV15 and TRBJ1-5, the full variable domain reads DAMVIQNPRYQVTQFGKPVTLSCSQTLNHNVMYWYQQKSSQAPKLLFHYYDKDFNNEADTPDNFQSRRPNTSFCFLDIRSPGLGDTAMYLCATSRGDQPQHFGDGTRLSIL.

The chain has TRBV29-1 and TRBJ2-1, with D possibly being TRBD2 (5 bases). The CDR3 is made up of 12 amino acids. Per the germline V gene, CDR1 is SQVTM and CDR2 is ANQGSEA. V shed 8 bases and J shed 7 bases, with 15 bases lying between them. The DNA for the CDR3 is TGCAGCACCCACGCCGGGGTAAATGAGCAGTTCTTC. The encoded protein is CSTHAGVNEQFF.

This clone was seen once. V is TRBV7-2 and J is TRBJ2-6, with D possibly being TRBD1 or TRBD2 (6 bases each). The V gene's germline CDR1 is SGHTA and CDR2 FQGNSA. There are 14 residues in the CDR3. V was trimmed by 5 bases and J by 2 bases, leaving 7 bases between them. CDR3 in DNA: TGTGCCAGCAGCCGGGGGCCTGGGGCCAACGTCCTGACTTTC. Protein: CASSRGPGANVLTF.